What follows are 22 T cell receptor beta chains derived from one specimen sequenced in a study of cytomegalovirus exposure and HLA in healthy donors. PCR primers comprised 60 Vbeta and 13 Jbeta primers. Libraries were prepared by immunoSEQ multiplex PCR; TCRdb keeps only in-frame clonotypes and omits some of them. The table lists 90,000 to 110,000 clones, under 85% of them singletons. Input material: PBMCs. The receptors shown here come from a man aged 35 to 55 in good health and CMV-seronegative.

This clone was observed a handful of times. The genes are TRBV9 and TRBJ2-1; no firm D call. V was clipped by 0 bases and J by 1 base, with 8 bases between them. Per the germline V gene, CDR1 is SGDLS and CDR2 is YYNGEE. This CDR3 spans 15 amino acids. The CDR3 sequence is CASSVGAPSYNEQFF. CDR3 DNA sequence: TGTGCCAGCAGCGTAGGGGCGCCTTCCTACAATGAGCAGTTCTTC.

V usage is TRBV4-1 and J usage is TRBJ2-2; 8 positions match TRBD1. Germline V gene data show CDR1 as MGHRA and CDR2 as YSYEKL. The ends lost 1 base at V and 7 bases at J; junction bases unmatched: 14. The CDR3 covers 18 residues. The CDR3 DNA is TGCGCCAGCAGCCAAGCGGGCAGGGGGCTATCTGGGGTCGGGGAGCTGTTTTTT. Protein product: CASSQAGRGLSGVGELFF.

The genes are TRBV6-5 and TRBJ1-6; tentative D call: TRBD1 (6 bases). The V gene's germline CDR1 is MNHEY and CDR2 SVGAGI. The V end lost 6 bases, the J end lost 1 base, and 10 bases lay between the germline ends. This CDR3 has 15 residues. The CDR3 reads CASRPQGSYNSPLHF. The CDR3 bases are TGTGCCAGCAGACCACAGGGTTCCTATAATTCACCCCTCCACTTT.

This clone was seen a handful of times. The J gene is TRBJ1-4, the V gene TRBV7-9; perhaps TRBD1 as D (5 bases). The length of the CDR3 is 17 residues. Per germline, CDR1 SEHNR and CDR2 FQNEAQ (reference sequence). The V end lost 4 bases, the J end lost 0 bases, and 15 bases lay between the germline ends. The CDR3 loop reads CASSSYLGEATNEKLFF. CDR3 DNA: TGTGCCAGCAGCTCATACCTAGGGGAGGCAACTAATGAAAAACTGTTTTTT.

The genes are TRBV19 and TRBJ2-5; TRBD2 agrees at 9 bases. The ends lost 5 bases at V and 5 bases at J; junction bases unmatched: 6. The germline CDR1 and CDR2 sequences are LNHDA and SQIVND (reference sequence). The CDR3 totals 14 residues. The CDR3 is CASSPRGGQETQYF. CDR3 DNA: TGTGCCAGTAGTCCGCGGGGGGGCCAGGAGACCCAGTACTTC. Full variable domain (remainder filled in from reference TRBV19 and TRBJ2-5): DGGITQSPKYLFRKEGQNVTLSCEQNLNHDAMYWYRQDPGQGLRLIYYSQIVNDFQKGDIAEGYSVSREKKESFPLTVTSAQKNPTAFYLCASSPRGGQETQYFGPGTRLLVL.

This chain uses TRBV7-8 with TRBJ1-1; no clear D. V was pared by 5 bases and J by 6 bases, with 10 bases between. CDR1 and CDR2 from the germline V gene are SGHVS and FQNEAQ. The CDR3 contains 12 residues. The CDR3 coding sequence is TGTGCCAGCAGCCGCGGTGAGGCTGAAGCTTTCTTT. Encoded protein: CASSRGEAEAFF.

The V and J genes are TRBV27 and TRBJ2-1; 9 bases align to TRBD1. CDR1 is MNHEY, CDR2 SMNVEV, per germline (reference sequence). The trim removed 6 bases at V and 8 bases at J, leaving 14 bases unmatched. This CDR3 comprises 16 residues. Here the CDR3 reads CASSFPGTGNFDEQFF. The CDR3 DNA is TGTGCCAGCAGCTTCCCCGGGACAGGGAATTTCGATGAGCAGTTCTTC.

J is TRBJ1-3 and V is TRBV5-4, with a weak D call TRBD1 (6 bases). Trimming took 5 bases from V and 2 from J, leaving 11 bases between them. Germline V lookup: CDR1 SGHNT, CDR2 YYREEE (reference sequence). The CDR3 totals 14 residues. The CDR3 DNA sequence: TGTGCCAGCAGTACCGGGACAACTGGAAACACCATATATTTT. It codes for CASSTGTTGNTIYF.

In its sample, this clone was seen once. The genes are TRBV11-2 and TRBJ1-2; D is perhaps TRBD1 (6 bases). Germline-derived CDR1 and CDR2 are SGHAT and FQNNGV. V gave up 1 base and J gave up 5 bases, with 17 bases separating them. The CDR3 consists of 16 residues. The DNA of the CDR3 is TGTGCCAGCAGCTTAGCGTATCCGGGACACTTTTATGGCTACACCTTC. This sequence encodes CASSLAYPGHFYGYTF. Using reference TRBV11-2 and TRBJ1-2 for the parts outside the CDR3, the full variable domain is EAGVAQSPRYKIIEKRQSVAFWCNPISGHATLYWYQQILGQGPKLLIQFQNNGVVDDSQLPKDRFSAERLKGVDSTLKIQPAKLEDSAVYLCASSLAYPGHFYGYTFGSGTRLTVV.

This chain links TRBV25-1 with TRBJ2-2; TRBD1 matches 7 bases. V shed 5 bases and J 4 bases; nucleotides not matched to a gene: 7. This CDR3 region has 15 residues. Germline V CDR1 and CDR2: MGHDK, SYGVNS. CDR3 amino acids: CASSPRQGPTGELFF. CDR3 bases: TGTGCCAGCAGTCCCCGACAGGGTCCCACCGGGGAGCTGTTTTTT.

The DNA for the CDR3 is TGTGCCAGTAGTATCCAAGACGAGACAGGACCGAACTATGGCTACACCTTC. Amino acid sequence: CASSIQDETGPNYGYTF. V gene TRBV19 combines with J gene TRBJ1-2; a weak D match, TRBD1 (6 bases). The CDR3 spans 17 residues. Germline lookup yields CDR1 LNHDA and CDR2 SQIVND (reference sequence). Trimming shortened V by 3 bases and J by 2 bases, and 19 bases separated the two germline ends.

DNA of the CDR3: TGTGCCAGCTCGAGCGGGGGGGCTGGGGAGACCCAGTACTTC. It yields the protein CASSSGGAGETQYF. The J gene is TRBJ2-5, the V gene TRBV6-1; 10 bases line up with TRBD2. The germline V gene encodes CDR1 MNHNS and CDR2 SASEGT. Trimming removed 8 bases from V and 5 bases from J; junction bases left unmatched: 8. CDR3 length: 14 amino acids.

The gene calls are TRBV6-1 and TRBJ2-7; 8 positions match TRBD1. Unmatched junction bases numbered 7, after V lost 4 bases and J lost 5 bases. The CDR3 runs 14 residues. Germline lookup yields CDR1 MNHNS and CDR2 SASEGT. The CDR3 region has the DNA TGTGCCAGCAGTGTCCGACAGGGGCCCCACGAGCAGTACTTC. Translating it yields CASSVRQGPHEQYF.

The rearrangement joins TRBV6-5 to TRBJ1-2; the D gene is possibly TRBD1 (5 bases). Germline V gene sequence: CDR1 MNHEY, CDR2 SVGAGI. V lost 4 bases and J lost 8, with 20 bases in between. This CDR3 has 15 residues. CDR3 in amino acids: CASSFSMRGLRGYTF. CDR3 DNA: TGTGCCAGCAGTTTCTCAATGCGGGGCTTGCGGGGCTACACCTTC.

This clone was observed a few times. The chain employs TRBV14 and TRBJ1-1, with D unclear. V lost 2 bases to trimming and J lost 6 bases, with 7 bases between them. The CDR3 extends over 12 amino acids. Per germline, CDR1 SGHDN and CDR2 FVKESK. CDR3 sequence reads: CASSQQNPEAFF. In DNA, the CDR3 is TGTGCCAGCAGCCAACAGAATCCTGAAGCTTTCTTT.

The rearrangement uses TRBV28 and TRBJ2-1, with 7 bases identical to TRBD2. J gave up 7 bases and V 5 bases, and 11 bases lay outside the gene matches. This CDR3 is 15 amino acids long. Germline loops: CDR1 MDHEN, CDR2 SYDVKM. Here the CDR3 DNA reads TGTGCCAGCAGTCTCCTGGGACTACAAGGGAATGAGCAGTTCTTC. Translation: CASSLLGLQGNEQFF.

This clone was observed a few times. The genes are TRBV6-5 and TRBJ1-1, with 8 bases identical to TRBD1. CDR3 length equals 13 residues. The V gene's germline CDR1 is MNHEY and CDR2 SVGAGI. V was clipped by 6 bases and J by 4 bases; unmatched bases: 4. CDR3 protein: CASSRTGGTEAFF. Written as DNA, the CDR3 is TGTGCCAGCAGCCGTACAGGGGGCACTGAAGCTTTCTTT.

With regard to this clone: Sequence at one end of the junction differs from germline and may be a read error. The gene calls are TRBV2 and TRBJ2-1; no clear D. CDR3 length: 11 amino acids. Germline CDR1 and CDR2: SNHLY and FYNNEI. The CDR3, as DNA: TGTGCCAGCAGATCTTACAAGGAGCAGTTCTTC. Amino acids: CASRSYKEQFF.

This clone was recorded only once. DNA of the CDR3: TGCGCCATCGAGCCCGCCCGAGACAGGGATCAACCCTACGAGCAGTACTTC. Translation gives CAIEPARDRDQPYEQYF. The chain carries TRBV4-3 and TRBJ2-7, with 7 bases aligning to TRBD1. The CDR3 totals 17 residues. Germline V gives CDR1 LGHNA, CDR2 YSLEER. Trimming cost V 10 bases and J 2 bases; bases outside gene matches: 20.

CDR3 in amino acids: CASSPQMGQGVRELFF. The CDR3 DNA reads as TGTGCCAGCAGCCCACAGATGGGACAGGGGGTGCGGGAGCTGTTTTTT. The chain is built from TRBV11-3 and TRBJ2-2, with 11 bases fitting TRBD1. J lost 9 bases, V lost 5 bases, and 11 bases had no gene match. Germline lookup yields CDR1 SGHNT and CDR2 YENEEA. CDR3 length: 16 amino acids.

The CDR3: CASRPLSGYSGNTIYF. CDR3 in DNA: TGTGCCAGCAGACCCCTTTCAGGGTACTCTGGAAACACCATATATTTT. The rearrangement joins TRBV27 to TRBJ1-3, with D possibly being TRBD1 (5 bases). CDR1 is MNHEY and CDR2 is SMNVEV in the germline V gene (reference sequence). V was shortened by 6 bases and J by 0 bases, with 15 bases between the two germline ends. The CDR3 is 16 residues long.

This sequence joins TRBV19 and TRBJ2-2, with 9 bases aligning to TRBD1. CDR1 is LNHDA and CDR2 is SQIVND in the germline V gene (reference sequence). The V segment lost 7 bases and the J segment 4 bases; nucleotides outside the gene matches: 16. This CDR3 is 18 amino acids long. The CDR3 region has the DNA TGTGCCAGTACCCTCACCACGGGACAGGGAATAGTCACCGGGGAGCTGTTTTTT. Amino acid sequence: CASTLTTGQGIVTGELFF.